Listed below are T cell receptor beta chains from one sample, sequenced in a study of CD8 T cells in ankylosing spondylitis. Each CDR3 protein is one row after TCRdb ran MiXCR on the 5' RACE reads. The sample holds some 240,000 distinct CDR3 sequences, 7.3% seen once. The sample comprised blood, either unsorted or a sorted T cell fraction (not recorded which). The receptors come from a male donor with ankylosing spondylitis. The CDR3 runs from the conserved cysteine through the conserved F or W. D genes are given only for firm matches. Size is omitted from some rows. Given values are once, few, many or a class for expanded clones.

D,size,J,V,CDR3,DNA
.,many,TRBJ2-5,TRBV4-2,CASSQVPQETQYF,TGTGCCAGCAGCCAAGTCCCCCAAGAGACCCAGTACTTC
TRBD2,many,TRBJ2-7,TRBV12-3/TRBV12-4,CASSRTRSREQYF,TGTGCCAGCAGTCGGACTAGATCCCGCGAGCAGTACTTC
.,many,TRBJ1-3,TRBV29-1,CSPSGDPSGNTIYF,TGCAGCCCTTCTGGTGACCCCTCTGGAAACACCATATATTTT
.,.,TRBJ1-3,TRBV7-9,CASSLGGLGNTIYF,TGTGCCAGCAGCTTAGGCGGTCTTGGAAACACCATATATTTT
.,many,TRBJ2-1,TRBV4-3,CASSPGRPSYNEQFF,TGCGCCAGCAGCCCGGGACGTCCGTCCTACAATGAGCAGTTCTTC
.,many,TRBJ2-4,TRBV28,CASSLNPGLAKNIQYF,TGTGCCAGCAGTTTAAACCCGGGACTAGCCAAAAACATTCAGTACTTC
.,many,TRBJ1-5,TRBV4-1,CASSQVRGSRQPQHF,TGCGCCAGCAGCCAAGTACGAGGGAGTCGTCAGCCCCAGCATTTT
.,many,TRBJ2-7,TRBV28,CASSFKAYEQYF,TGTGCCAGCAGTTTTAAGGCCTACGAGCAGTACTTC
TRBD2,many,TRBJ2-1,TRBV12-3/TRBV12-4,CASSFFGGDNEQFF,TGTGCCAGCAGCTTCTTTGGGGGGGACAATGAGCAGTTCTTC
.,many,TRBJ1-2,TRBV5-6,CASSLDKVNYGYTF,TGTGCCAGCAGCTTGGATAAGGTTAACTATGGCTACACCTTC
.,.,TRBJ2-7,TRBV27,CASSDRDSPLYEQYF,TGTGCCAGCAGTGACCGGGACTCTCCCTTATACGAGCAGTACTTC
.,many,TRBJ2-3,TRBV4-2,CASSQDKGQGPDTQYF,TGTGCCAGCAGCCAAGATAAGGGGCAGGGCCCAGATACGCAGTATTTT
.,many,TRBJ2-1,TRBV29-1,CSVEDNRDTYNEQFF,TGCAGCGTTGAAGACAACCGGGACACCTACAATGAGCAGTTCTTC
TRBD1,many,TRBJ2-7,TRBV15,CATSRVGTEIVQYF,TGTGCCACCAGCAGAGTTGGGACAGAGATTGTGCAGTACTTC
.,many,TRBJ2-3,TRBV28,CASSSPRSGKQVADTQYF,TGTGCCAGCAGTTCGCCCCGATCCGGGAAACAAGTAGCAGATACGCAGTATTTT
.,few,TRBJ2-1,TRBV14,CASSQENSWTTIYNEQFF,TGTGCCAGCAGCCAAGAGAATAGCTGGACTACCATATACAATGAGCAGTTCTTC
.,many,TRBJ1-5,TRBV7-6,CASSQTYSNQPQHF,TGTGCCAGCAGCCAGACATATAGCAATCAGCCCCAGCATTTT
TRBD2,many,TRBJ2-1,TRBV20-1,CSAWLAGPPGVQFF,TGCAGTGCTTGGCTAGCGGGACCACCTGGCGTGCAGTTCTTC
TRBD1,many,TRBJ2-3,TRBV5-1,CASSFDRVTDTQYF,TGCGCCAGCAGCTTTGACAGGGTAACAGATACGCAGTATTTT
.,.,TRBJ1-5,TRBV19,CASSAPGINQPQHF,TGTGCCAGTAGTGCCCCCGGGATCAATCAGCCCCAGCATTTT
.,many,TRBJ2-3,TRBV20-1,CSAREVRADTQYF,TGCAGTGCTAGAGAGGTCAGGGCAGATACGCAGTATTTT
TRBD2,many,TRBJ2-3,TRBV7-9,CASSTGTSGLTDTQYF,TGTGCCAGCAGCACGGGGACTAGCGGATTGACAGATACGCAGTATTTT
.,many,TRBJ2-1,TRBV25-1,CASSSHWTYNEQFF,TGTGCCAGCAGTTCCCACTGGACGTACAATGAGCAGTTCTTC
.,many,TRBJ2-5,TRBV25-1,CASRPTRTSETQYF,TGTGCCAGCAGACCGACTAGGACGTCGGAGACCCAGTACTTC
.,many,TRBJ1-1,TRBV21-1,CASSKREGQGIATEAFF,TGTGCCAGCAGCAAAAGGGAGGGACAGGGTATAGCCACTGAAGCTTTCTTT
TRBD2,many,TRBJ2-1,TRBV6-5,CASSYSYPPRGEQFF,TGTGCCAGCAGTTACTCCTACCCTCCGCGGGGGGAGCAGTTCTTC
TRBD2,many,TRBJ2-1,TRBV29-1,CSVEGLAVNNEQFF,TGCAGCGTTGAGGGACTAGCGGTTAACAATGAGCAGTTCTTC
TRBD2,many,TRBJ2-1,TRBV7-6,CASSSPGGGLTDNEQFF,TGTGCCAGCAGCTCGCCGGGTGGGGGACTAACCGACAATGAGCAGTTCTTC
TRBD1,many,TRBJ1-4,TRBV4-3,CASSQDPDRGPNEKLFF,TGCGCCAGCAGCCAAGACCCGGACAGGGGACCTAATGAAAAACTGTTTTTT
TRBD1,many,TRBJ2-5,TRBV24-1,CATGQGEETQYF,TGTGCCACCGGACAGGGGGAAGAGACCCAGTACTTC
.,.,TRBJ2-7,TRBV7-6,CASSLGVGSLSTYEQYF,TGTGCCAGCAGCTTAGGTGTTGGGAGTTTATCTACCTACGAGCAGTACTTC
.,.,TRBJ2-5,TRBV27,CASSPGGVLYETQYF,TGTGCCAGCAGTCCCGGCGGGGTCCTTTACGAGACCCAGTACTTC
TRBD1,few,TRBJ1-3,TRBV29-1,CSVSGTEYSGNTIYF,TGCAGCGTTTCCGGGACAGAGTACTCTGGAAACACCATATATTTT
TRBD2,many,TRBJ2-3,TRBV27,CASRTGTSGRAPDTQYF,TGTGCCAGCAGAACCGGGACTAGCGGGAGGGCCCCAGATACGCAGTATTTT
.,.,TRBJ2-5,TRBV28,CASNPQIGVRGTQYF,TGTGCCAGCAACCCCCAAATCGGGGTTAGAGGGACCCAGTACTTC
.,many,TRBJ2-1,TRBV27,CASRIGGNEQFF,TGTGCCAGCAGGATCGGAGGCAATGAGCAGTTCTTC
.,few,TRBJ2-7,TRBV28,CASMGDSYEQYF,TGTGCCAGCATGGGGGACTCCTACGAGCAGTACTTC
.,many,TRBJ1-5,TRBV6-1,CASSPLGGAGEPQHF,TGTGCCAGCAGTCCGTTAGGGGGTGCAGGGGAGCCCCAGCATTTT
.,many,TRBJ2-7,TRBV5-6,CASSLTRSSYEQYF,TGTGCCAGCAGCTTGACTAGGAGCTCCTACGAGCAGTACTTC
TRBD2,few,TRBJ2-7,TRBV6-1,CASSKGLAGSYEQYF,TGTGCCAGCAGTAAGGGACTAGCGGGCTCCTACGAGCAGTACTTC
.,many,TRBJ2-7,TRBV7-9,CASSARIHHEQYF,TGTGCCAGCAGCGCACGAATCCACCACGAGCAGTACTTC
.,many,TRBJ2-7,TRBV6-2/TRBV6-3,CASSYTDSFYEQYF,TGTGCCAGCAGTTACACGGACTCCTTTTACGAGCAGTACTTC
.,many,TRBJ2-1,TRBV4-3,CASSRGQRSNNEQFF,TGCGCCAGCAGCCGCGGGCAGCGGAGTAACAATGAGCAGTTCTTC
TRBD2,few,TRBJ2-5,TRBV11-1,CASSPQGGTSGPRGTQYF,TGTGCCAGCAGCCCCCAGGGTGGGACTAGCGGTCCCCGGGGGACCCAGTACTTC
TRBD1,.,TRBJ2-5,TRBV7-2,CASSWVAGGLGETQYF,TGTGCCAGCAGCTGGGTGGCAGGGGGCCTGGGGGAGACCCAGTACTTC
.,many,TRBJ1-5,TRBV5-1,CASSLGGTQPQHF,TGCGCCAGCAGCTTGGGAGGAACTCAGCCCCAGCATTTT
.,many,TRBJ1-2,TRBV7-9,CASSLVRPTPDSF,TGTGCCAGCAGCTTAGTAAGGCCCACTCCTGACAGTTTC
TRBD2,.,TRBJ2-1,TRBV27,CASSPLFGRASEQFF,TGTGCCAGCAGTCCCCTTTTTGGGAGGGCTAGTGAGCAGTTCTTC
TRBD1,.,TRBJ2-7,TRBV7-9,CASSPRQGYYEQYF,TGTGCCAGCAGCCCGAGACAGGGGTACTACGAGCAGTACTTC
.,many,TRBJ1-2,TRBV7-9,CASSALSYGYTF,TGTGCCAGCAGCGCCCTAAGCTATGGCTACACCTTC
TRBD1,many,TRBJ2-7,TRBV12-5,CASGLADRVNEQYF,TGTGCTAGTGGTTTAGCGGACAGGGTGAACGAGCAGTACTTC
.,many,TRBJ1-2,TRBV6-5,CASSYRSPNYGYTF,TGTGCCAGCAGTTACAGGAGCCCTAACTATGGCTACACCTTC
TRBD1,many,TRBJ1-2,TRBV20-1,CSARELGQSYGYTF,TGCAGTGCTAGAGAACTGGGACAGTCCTATGGCTACACCTTC
.,many,TRBJ1-5,TRBV4-3,CASSQGQNPSYSNQPQHF,TGCGCCAGCAGCCAAGGACAGAATCCGTCTTATAGCAATCAGCCCCAGCATTTT
.,.,TRBJ2-7,TRBV14,CASSQRASGGYEQYF,TGTGCCAGCAGCCAACGGGCCAGCGGAGGCTACGAGCAGTACTTC
.,many,TRBJ1-1,TRBV3-1,CASSLWWDTVDSVAFF,TGTGCCAGCAGCCTTTGGTGGGACACCGTGGACTCCGTAGCTTTCTTT